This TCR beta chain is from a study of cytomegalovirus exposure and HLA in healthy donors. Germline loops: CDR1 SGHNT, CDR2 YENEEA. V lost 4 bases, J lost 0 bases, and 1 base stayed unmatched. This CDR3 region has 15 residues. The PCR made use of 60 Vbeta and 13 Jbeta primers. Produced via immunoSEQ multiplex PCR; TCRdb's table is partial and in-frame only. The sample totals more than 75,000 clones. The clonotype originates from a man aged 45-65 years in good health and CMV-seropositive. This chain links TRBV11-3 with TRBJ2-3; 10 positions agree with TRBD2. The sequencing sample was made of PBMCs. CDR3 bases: TGTGCCAGCAGCTCGGGACTAGCGAGCACAGATACGCAGTATTTT. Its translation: CASSSGLASTDTQYF.